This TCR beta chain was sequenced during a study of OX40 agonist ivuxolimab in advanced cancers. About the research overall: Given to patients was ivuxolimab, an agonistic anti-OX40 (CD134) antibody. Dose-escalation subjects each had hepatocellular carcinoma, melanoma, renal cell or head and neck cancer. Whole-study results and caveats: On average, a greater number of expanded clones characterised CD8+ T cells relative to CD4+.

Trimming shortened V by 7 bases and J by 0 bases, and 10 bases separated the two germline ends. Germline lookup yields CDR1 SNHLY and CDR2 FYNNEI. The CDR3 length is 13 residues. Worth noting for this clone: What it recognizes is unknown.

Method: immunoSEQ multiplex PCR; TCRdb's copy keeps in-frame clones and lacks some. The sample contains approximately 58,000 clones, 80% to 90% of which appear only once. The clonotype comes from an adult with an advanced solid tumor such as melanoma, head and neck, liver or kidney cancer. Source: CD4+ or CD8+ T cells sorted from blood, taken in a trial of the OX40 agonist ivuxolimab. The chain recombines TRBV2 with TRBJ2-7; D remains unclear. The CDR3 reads CASNPRSSYEQYF. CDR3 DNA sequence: TGTGCCAGCAACCCGCGCAGCTCCTACGAGCAGTACTTC.